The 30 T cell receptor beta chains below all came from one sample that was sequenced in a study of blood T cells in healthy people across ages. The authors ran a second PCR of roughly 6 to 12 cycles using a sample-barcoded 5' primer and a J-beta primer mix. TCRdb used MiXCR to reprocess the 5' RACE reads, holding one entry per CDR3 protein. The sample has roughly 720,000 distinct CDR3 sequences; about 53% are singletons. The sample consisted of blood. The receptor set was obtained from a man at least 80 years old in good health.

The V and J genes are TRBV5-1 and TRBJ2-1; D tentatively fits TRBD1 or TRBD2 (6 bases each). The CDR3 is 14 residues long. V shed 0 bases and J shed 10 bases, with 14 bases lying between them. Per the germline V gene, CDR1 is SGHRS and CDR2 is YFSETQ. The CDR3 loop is CASSLDYRGREQFF. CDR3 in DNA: TGCGCCAGCAGCTTGGATTACCGGGGGCGGGAGCAGTTCTTC.

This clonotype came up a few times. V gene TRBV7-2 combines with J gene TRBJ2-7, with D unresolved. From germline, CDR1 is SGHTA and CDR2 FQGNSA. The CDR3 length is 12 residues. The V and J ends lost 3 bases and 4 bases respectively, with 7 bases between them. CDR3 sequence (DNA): TGTGCCAGCAGCTTCCTAGGGTACGAGCAGTACTTC. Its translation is CASSFLGYEQYF.

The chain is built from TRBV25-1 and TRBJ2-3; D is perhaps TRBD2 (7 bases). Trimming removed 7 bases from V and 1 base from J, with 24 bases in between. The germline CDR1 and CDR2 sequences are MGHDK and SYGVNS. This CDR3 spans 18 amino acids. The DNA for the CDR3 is TGTGCCAGCAAGCCGCAGGGAGTGGGGGGGCTCGGCACAGATACGCAGTATTTT. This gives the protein CASKPQGVGGLGTDTQYF.

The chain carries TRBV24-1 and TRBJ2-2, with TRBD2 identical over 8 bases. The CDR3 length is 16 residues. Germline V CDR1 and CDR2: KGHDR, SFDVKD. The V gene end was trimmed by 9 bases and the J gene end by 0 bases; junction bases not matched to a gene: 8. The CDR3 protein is CATGSGRPPNTGELFF. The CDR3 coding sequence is TGTGCCACCGGAAGCGGGAGACCCCCGAACACCGGGGAGCTGTTTTTT.

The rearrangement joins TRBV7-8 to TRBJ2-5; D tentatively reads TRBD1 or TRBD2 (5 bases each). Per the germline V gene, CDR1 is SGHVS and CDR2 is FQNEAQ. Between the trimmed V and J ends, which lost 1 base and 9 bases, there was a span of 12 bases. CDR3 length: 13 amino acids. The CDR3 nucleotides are TGTGCCAGCAGCTTAGTGGCTTTGGGGGCCCAGTACTTC. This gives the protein CASSLVALGAQYF.

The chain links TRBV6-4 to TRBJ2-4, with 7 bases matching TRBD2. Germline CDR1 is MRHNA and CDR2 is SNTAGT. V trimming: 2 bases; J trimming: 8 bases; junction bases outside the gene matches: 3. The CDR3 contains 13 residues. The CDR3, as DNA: TGTGCCAGCAGTGACGGGGAGGGATACATTCAGTACTTC. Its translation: CASSDGEGYIQYF.

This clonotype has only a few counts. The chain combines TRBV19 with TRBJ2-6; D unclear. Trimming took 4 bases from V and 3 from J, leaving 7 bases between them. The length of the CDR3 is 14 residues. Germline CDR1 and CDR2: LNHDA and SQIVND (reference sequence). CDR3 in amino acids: CASSSPGGANVLTF. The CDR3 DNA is TGTGCCAGTAGTAGCCCTGGTGGGGCCAACGTCCTGACTTTC.

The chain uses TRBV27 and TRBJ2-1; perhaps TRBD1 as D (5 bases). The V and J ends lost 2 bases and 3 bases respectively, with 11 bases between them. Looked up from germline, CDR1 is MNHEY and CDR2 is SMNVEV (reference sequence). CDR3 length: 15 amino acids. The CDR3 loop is CASSLGQGYYNEQFF. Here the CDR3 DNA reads TGTGCCAGCAGTTTAGGCCAGGGATACTACAATGAGCAGTTCTTC.

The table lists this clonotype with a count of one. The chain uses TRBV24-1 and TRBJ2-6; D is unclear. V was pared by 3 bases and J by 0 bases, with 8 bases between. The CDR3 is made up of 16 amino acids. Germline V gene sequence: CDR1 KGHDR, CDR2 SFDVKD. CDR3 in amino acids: CATSDRRDSGANVLTF. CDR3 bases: TGTGCCACCAGTGATCGACGAGACTCTGGGGCCAACGTCCTGACTTTC.

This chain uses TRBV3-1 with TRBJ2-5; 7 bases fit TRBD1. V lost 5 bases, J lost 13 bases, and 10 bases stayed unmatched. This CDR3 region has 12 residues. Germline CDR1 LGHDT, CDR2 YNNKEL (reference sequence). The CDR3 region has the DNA TGTGCCAGCAGCACGCAAGGGACAGCAGGGTACTTC. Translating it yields CASSTQGTAGYF.

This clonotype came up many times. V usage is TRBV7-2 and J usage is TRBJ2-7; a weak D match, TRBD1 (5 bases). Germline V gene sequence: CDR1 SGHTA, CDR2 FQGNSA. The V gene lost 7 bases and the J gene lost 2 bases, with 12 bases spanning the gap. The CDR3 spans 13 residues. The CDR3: CASTPGPTYEQYF. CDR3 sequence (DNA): TGTGCCAGCACCCCAGGGCCGACCTACGAGCAGTACTTC.

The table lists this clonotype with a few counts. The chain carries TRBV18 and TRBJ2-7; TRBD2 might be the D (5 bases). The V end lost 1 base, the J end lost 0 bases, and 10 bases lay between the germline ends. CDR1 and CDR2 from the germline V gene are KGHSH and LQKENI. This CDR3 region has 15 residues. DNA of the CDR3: TGTGCCAGCTCACCACTGGGAGTTACCTCCTACGAGCAGTACTTC. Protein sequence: CASSPLGVTSYEQYF.

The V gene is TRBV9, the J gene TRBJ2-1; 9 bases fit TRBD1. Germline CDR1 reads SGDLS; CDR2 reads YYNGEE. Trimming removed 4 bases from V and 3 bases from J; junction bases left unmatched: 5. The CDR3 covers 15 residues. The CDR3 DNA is TGTGCCAGCAGCCGATCGGGACAGGGCTACAATGAGCAGTTCTTC. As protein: CASSRSGQGYNEQFF.

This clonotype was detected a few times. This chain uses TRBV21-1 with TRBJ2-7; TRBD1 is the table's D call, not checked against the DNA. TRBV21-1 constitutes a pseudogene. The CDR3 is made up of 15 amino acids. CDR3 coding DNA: TGTGCCAGCAGCAAAGGTCTGACAGTCTCCTACGAGCAGTACTTC. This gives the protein CASSKGLTVSYEQYF.

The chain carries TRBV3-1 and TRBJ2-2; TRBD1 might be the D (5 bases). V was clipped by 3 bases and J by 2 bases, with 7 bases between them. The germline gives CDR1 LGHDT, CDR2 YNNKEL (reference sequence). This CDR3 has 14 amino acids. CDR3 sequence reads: CASSQGRNTGELFF. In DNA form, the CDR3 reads TGTGCCAGCAGCCAGGGGCGCAACACCGGGGAGCTGTTTTTT.

The CDR3 sequence: CASSLPGTGNHEQFF. The CDR3 DNA follows: TGTGCCAGCAGTTTACCCGGGACAGGCAACCATGAGCAGTTCTTC. The rearrangement uses TRBV27 and TRBJ2-1, with 8 bases aligning to TRBD1. V lost 2 bases to trimming and J lost 8 bases; unmatched junction nucleotides: 8. Germline V gene lookup returns CDR1 MNHEY and CDR2 SMNVEV (reference sequence). The CDR3 covers 15 residues.

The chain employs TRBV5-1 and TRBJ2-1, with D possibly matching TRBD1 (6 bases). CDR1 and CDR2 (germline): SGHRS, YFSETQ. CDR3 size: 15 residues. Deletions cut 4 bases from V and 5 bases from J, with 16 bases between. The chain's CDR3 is CASSLGAGVNNEQFF. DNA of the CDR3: TGCGCCAGCAGCCTCGGGGCAGGGGTCAACAATGAGCAGTTCTTC.

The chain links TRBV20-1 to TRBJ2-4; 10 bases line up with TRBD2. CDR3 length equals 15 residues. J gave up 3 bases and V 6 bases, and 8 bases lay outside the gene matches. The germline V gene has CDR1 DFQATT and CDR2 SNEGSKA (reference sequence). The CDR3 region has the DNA TGCAGTGCGACTCTAGCGGGAGCGGGCAAAAACATTCAGTACTTC. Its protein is CSATLAGAGKNIQYF.

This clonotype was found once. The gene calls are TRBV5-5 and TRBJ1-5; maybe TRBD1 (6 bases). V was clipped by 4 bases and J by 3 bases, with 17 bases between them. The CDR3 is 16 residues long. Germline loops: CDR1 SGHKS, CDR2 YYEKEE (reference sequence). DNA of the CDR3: TGTGCCAGCAGCCAATACACAGGGATGAACAATCAGCCCCAGCATTTT. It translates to CASSQYTGMNNQPQHF.

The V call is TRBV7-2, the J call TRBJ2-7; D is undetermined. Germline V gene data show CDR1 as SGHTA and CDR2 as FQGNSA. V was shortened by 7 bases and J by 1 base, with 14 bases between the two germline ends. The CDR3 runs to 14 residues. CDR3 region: CASTVEQSSYEQYF. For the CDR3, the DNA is TGTGCCAGCACCGTAGAACAGTCTTCCTACGAGCAGTACTTC. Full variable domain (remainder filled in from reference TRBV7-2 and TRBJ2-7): GAGVSQSPSNKVTEKGKDVELRCDPISGHTALYWYRQSLGQGLEFLIYFQGNSAPDKSGLPSDRFSAERTGGSVSTLTIQRTQQEDSAVYLCASTVEQSSYEQYFGPGTRLTVT.

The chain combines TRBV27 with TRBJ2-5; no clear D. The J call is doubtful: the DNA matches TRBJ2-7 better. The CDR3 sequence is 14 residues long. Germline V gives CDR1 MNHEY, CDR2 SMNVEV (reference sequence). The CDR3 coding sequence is TGTGCCAGCAGTTTAGCGCCCTCAATCTACGAGCAGTACTTC. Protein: CASSLAPSIYEQYF.

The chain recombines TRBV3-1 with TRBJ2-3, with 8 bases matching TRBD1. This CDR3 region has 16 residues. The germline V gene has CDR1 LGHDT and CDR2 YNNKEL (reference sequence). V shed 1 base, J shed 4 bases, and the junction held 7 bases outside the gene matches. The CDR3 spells CASSQARDRSPDTQYF. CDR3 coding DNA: TGTGCCAGCAGCCAAGCCCGGGACAGGAGCCCAGATACGCAGTATTTT.

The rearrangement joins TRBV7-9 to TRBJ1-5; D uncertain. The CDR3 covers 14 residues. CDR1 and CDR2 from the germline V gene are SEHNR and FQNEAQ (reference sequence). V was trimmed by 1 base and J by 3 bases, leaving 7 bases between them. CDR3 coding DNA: TGTGCCAGCAGCTTAGACCTTCCCAATCAGCCCCAGCATTTT. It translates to CASSLDLPNQPQHF.

CDR3 amino acids: CASSLAIGAPRGYTF. The CDR3 nucleotides are TGCGCCAGCAGCTTGGCCATCGGGGCCCCGCGTGGCTACACCTTC. This sequence joins TRBV5-1 and TRBJ1-2, with a tentative D call TRBD1 (5 bases). This CDR3 has 15 amino acids. Germline CDR1 SGHRS, CDR2 YFSETQ. The V gene lost 0 bases and the J gene lost 7 bases, with 16 bases spanning the gap.

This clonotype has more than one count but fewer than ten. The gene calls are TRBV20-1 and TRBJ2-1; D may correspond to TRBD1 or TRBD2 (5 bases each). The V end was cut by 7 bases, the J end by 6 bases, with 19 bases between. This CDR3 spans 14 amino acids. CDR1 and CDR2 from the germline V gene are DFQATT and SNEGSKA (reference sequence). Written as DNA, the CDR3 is TGCAGTGTCATACGGCCCGGGGCCCGCAATGAGCAGTTCTTC. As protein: CSVIRPGARNEQFF.

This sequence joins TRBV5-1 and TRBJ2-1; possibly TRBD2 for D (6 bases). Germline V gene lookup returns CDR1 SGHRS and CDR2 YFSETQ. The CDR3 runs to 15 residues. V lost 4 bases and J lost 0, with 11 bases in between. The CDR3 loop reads CASSPGESSYNEQFF. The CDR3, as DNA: TGCGCCAGCAGCCCGGGAGAGAGCTCCTACAATGAGCAGTTCTTC.

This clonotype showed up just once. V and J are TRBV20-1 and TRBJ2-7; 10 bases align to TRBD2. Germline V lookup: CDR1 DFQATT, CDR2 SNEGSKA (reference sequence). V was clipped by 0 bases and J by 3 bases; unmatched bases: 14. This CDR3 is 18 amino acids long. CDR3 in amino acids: CSAREALSGTSDDYEQYF. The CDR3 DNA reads TGCAGTGCTAGAGAGGCTCTGTCCGGGACTAGCGACGACTACGAGCAGTACTTC.

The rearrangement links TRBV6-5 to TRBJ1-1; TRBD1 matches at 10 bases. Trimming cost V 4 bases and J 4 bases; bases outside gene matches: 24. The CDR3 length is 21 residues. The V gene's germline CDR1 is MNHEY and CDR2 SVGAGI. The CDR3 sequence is CASSSSRDRGVSTRRSTEAFF. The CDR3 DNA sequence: TGTGCCAGCAGTTCTTCCCGGGACAGGGGAGTCTCCACCCGAAGGAGCACTGAAGCTTTCTTT.

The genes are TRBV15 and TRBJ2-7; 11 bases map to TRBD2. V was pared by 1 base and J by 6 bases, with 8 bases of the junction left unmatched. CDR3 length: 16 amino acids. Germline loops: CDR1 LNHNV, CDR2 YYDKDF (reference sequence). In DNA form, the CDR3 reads TGTGCCACCAGCAGAGGCAGACTAGCGGGACCCCTCGAGCAGTACTTC. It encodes CATSRGRLAGPLEQYF.

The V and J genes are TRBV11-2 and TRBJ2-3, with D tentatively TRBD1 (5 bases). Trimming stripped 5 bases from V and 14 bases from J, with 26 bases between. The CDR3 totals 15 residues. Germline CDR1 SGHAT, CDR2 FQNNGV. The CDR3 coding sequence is TGTGCCAGCAGCCCACTGCAGGGAAAGCACAGATACGCGTATTTT. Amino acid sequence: CASSPLQGKHRYAYF.